These 23 T cell receptor beta chains were all obtained from the same sample, sequenced in a study of cytomegalovirus exposure and HLA in healthy donors. Researchers ran the PCR with 60 Vbeta and 13 Jbeta primers. Data came from immunoSEQ multiplex PCR; TCRdb stores just in-frame clones and leaves some out. The sample includes more than 100,000 clones, less than 90% seen only once; the top ten take under 0.3%. Sample: PBMCs. These receptors all come from a man aged 45 to 65 in good health and CMV-seronegative.

This clone was counted a few times. V gene TRBV4-2 combines with J gene TRBJ2-3; 13 bases fit TRBD2. The trim removed 0 bases at V and 2 bases at J, leaving 11 bases unmatched. Germline assignment: CDR1 LGHNA and CDR2 YNFKEQ. This CDR3 spans 20 amino acids. The CDR3 nucleotides are TGTGCCAGCAGCCAAGAAGGGGGACTAGCGGGAAGAAAATCCACAGATACGCAGTATTTT. This sequence encodes CASSQEGGLAGRKSTDTQYF.

The rearrangement joins TRBV19 to TRBJ1-2; D remains unclear. CDR1 is LNHDA and CDR2 is SQIVND in the germline V gene (reference sequence). The CDR3 covers 14 residues. The V gene lost 1 base and the J gene lost 3 bases, with 9 bases spanning the gap. The CDR3 region is CASSIAVMDYGYTF. For the CDR3, the DNA is TGTGCCAGTAGTATAGCGGTCATGGACTATGGCTACACCTTC. The full variable domain, in which reference TRBV19 and TRBJ1-2 provide the parts outside the CDR3, is DGGITQSPKYLFRKEGQNVTLSCEQNLNHDAMYWYRQDPGQGLRLIYYSQIVNDFQKGDIAEGYSVSREKKESFPLTVTSAQKNPTAFYLCASSIAVMDYGYTFGSGTRLTVV.

The chain has TRBV15 and TRBJ2-7, with D perhaps TRBD1 (6 bases). Germline values: CDR1 LNHNV, CDR2 YYDKDF (reference sequence). Trimming stripped 3 bases from V and 3 bases from J, with 6 bases between. The CDR3 is 12 residues long. The CDR3 region is CATSRTGYEQYF. The CDR3 region has the DNA TGTGCCACCAGCAGGACAGGCTACGAGCAGTACTTC.

The chain couples TRBV7-3 to TRBJ2-1, with 10 positions matching TRBD2. The germline V gene has CDR1 SGHTA and CDR2 FQGTGA. The junction had 4 bases not matched to a gene; V was cut back by 1 base and J by 7 bases. This CDR3 contains 15 residues. The DNA of the CDR3 is TGTGCCAGCAGCTTAAGTCTAGCGGGAGTTAATGAGCAGTTCTTC. Amino acid sequence: CASSLSLAGVNEQFF.

The rearrangement links TRBV29-1 to TRBJ2-5; tentatively, D is TRBD2 (5 bases). Germline V gene sequence: CDR1 SQVTM, CDR2 ANQGSEA. The CDR3 loop spans 12 amino acids. The V and J ends lost 4 bases and 5 bases respectively, with 11 bases between them. Here the CDR3 DNA reads TGCAGCGTTGGCCCGGGCGGGGAGACCCAGTACTTC. This codes for CSVGPGGETQYF.

This clone has only one observation. The chain employs TRBV2 and TRBJ2-2, with 7 bases identical to TRBD2. V dropped 7 bases and J dropped 6; count of bases not matched to a gene: 11. The CDR3 extends over 15 amino acids. The germline V gene encodes CDR1 SNHLY and CDR2 FYNNEI. The CDR3 DNA is TGTGCCAGCAATCTGGCGGGAGAAAATGCCGGGGAGCTGTTTTTT. Translated: CASNLAGENAGELFF.

This clone was detected once. The chain recombines TRBV7-2 with TRBJ2-7; no firm D call. The length of the CDR3 is 16 residues. The V gene's germline CDR1 is SGHTA and CDR2 FQGNSA. The V end lost 2 bases, the J end lost 5 bases, and 19 bases lay between the germline ends. The CDR3 DNA follows: TGTGCCAGCAGCTTACCGAATTCACAGCCCTCGGACGAGCAGTACTTC. It encodes CASSLPNSQPSDEQYF.

Of note for this clone: The identical CDR3 is also encoded by other nucleotide sequences in the sample. The CDR3 spells CASSEGQGSQPQHF. The CDR3 coding sequence is TGTGCCAGCAGTGAAGGACAGGGGAGCCAGCCCCAGCATTTT. The chain has TRBV6-1 and TRBJ1-5; 8 positions agree with TRBD1. Germline V gene data show CDR1 as MNHNS and CDR2 as SASEGT. Trimming took 1 base from V and 7 from J; bases not matched to a gene: 3. CDR3 length equals 14 residues.

The chain uses TRBV19 and TRBJ1-3; possibly TRBD1 for D (5 bases). Germline CDR1 reads LNHDA; CDR2 reads SQIVND (reference sequence). This CDR3 has 14 residues. With 1 base removed from V and 4 bases from J, the gap between germline ends came to 8 bases. Here the CDR3 reads CASSIGSGGNTIYF. The DNA for the CDR3 is TGTGCCAGTAGTATAGGGTCAGGGGGAAACACCATATATTTT.

The V call is TRBV5-1, the J call TRBJ2-3; TRBD1 is a possible D gene (5 bases). Between the trimmed V and J ends, which lost 4 bases and 2 bases, there was a span of 11 bases. Germline values: CDR1 SGHRS, CDR2 YFSETQ. This CDR3 comprises 14 residues. In DNA, the CDR3 is TGCGCCAGCAGCGGATCGACAGCCACAGATACGCAGTATTTT. This translates into CASSGSTATDTQYF.

This clone was detected only a few times. The rearrangement joins TRBV7-9 to TRBJ2-5, with 10 bases identical to TRBD1. Trimming at V came to 5 bases and at J to 6 bases, leaving 9 bases not matched to a gene. CDR1 is SEHNR, CDR2 FQNEAQ, per germline (reference sequence). CDR3 length equals 15 residues. The CDR3: CASSRDRGVLKTQYF. CDR3 DNA: TGTGCCAGCAGCCGGGACAGGGGCGTCCTTAAGACCCAGTACTTC.

J is TRBJ2-3 and V is TRBV30; D may be TRBD2 (5 bases). The V gene's germline CDR1 is GTSNPN and CDR2 SVGIG (reference sequence). The CDR3 length is 14 residues. V dropped 0 bases and J dropped 4 bases, with 11 bases sitting between them. The DNA for the CDR3 is TGTGCCTGGAGTGTACTGGGAGTCGCAGATACGCAGTATTTT. This codes for CAWSVLGVADTQYF.

V gene TRBV7-6 combines with J gene TRBJ1-2; D unclear. This CDR3 contains 12 residues. The V and J ends lost 1 base and 8 bases respectively, with 8 bases between them. Germline V CDR1 and CDR2: SGHVS, FNYEAQ. CDR3: CASSLGDEGYTF. The CDR3 DNA is TGTGCCAGCAGCTTAGGCGATGAAGGCTACACCTTC.

The chain is built from TRBV7-6 and TRBJ2-1, with 8 nucleotides matching TRBD2. The CDR3 totals 15 residues. Germline V gives CDR1 SGHVS, CDR2 FNYEAQ. Trimming cost V 1 base and J 5 bases; bases outside gene matches: 4. Written as DNA, the CDR3 is TGTGCCAGCAGCTTAGTTTCGGGAGGGGACAATGAGCAGTTCTTC. Translated: CASSLVSGGDNEQFF.

This clone has only a few counts. The chain uses TRBV7-2 and TRBJ2-5; D unresolved. CDR1 is SGHTA, CDR2 FQGNSA, per germline. This CDR3 is built from 14 residues. The V gene lost 4 bases and the J gene lost 3 bases, with 12 bases spanning the gap. The CDR3 loop reads CASSSRGIEETQYF. CDR3 coding DNA: TGTGCCAGCAGCTCTAGAGGTATAGAAGAGACCCAGTACTTC.

This clone came up once. CDR3 nucleotide sequence: TGTGCCAGCAGTGAAGAAAGACAGGGTAGGAATGAGCAGTTCTTC. It translates to CASSEERQGRNEQFF. V gene TRBV6-1 combines with J gene TRBJ2-1; 7 nucleotides agree with TRBD1. The germline V gene encodes CDR1 MNHNS and CDR2 SASEGT. The junction had 7 bases not matched to a gene; V was cut back by 1 base and J by 7 bases. The CDR3 runs 15 residues.

This clone was recorded only once. This rearrangement joins TRBV16 to TRBJ2-7, with 7 bases aligning to TRBD1. V gave up 5 bases and J gave up 1 base; unmatched junction bases: 5. The CDR3 sequence is 14 residues long. Per the germline V gene, CDR1 is KGHSY and CDR2 is FQNENV. DNA of the CDR3: TGTGCCAGCAGCATGACAGGGTTATCCTACGAGCAGTACTTC. This gives the protein CASSMTGLSYEQYF.

The chain recombines TRBV30 with TRBJ1-2; the match to TRBD1 covers 9 bases. From germline, CDR1 is GTSNPN and CDR2 SVGIG (reference sequence). V shed 0 bases and J 2 bases; nucleotides not matched to a gene: 1. CDR3 length: 14 residues. DNA of the CDR3: TGTGCCTGGAGTGTCGGACAGGGGAACTATGGCTACACCTTC. Its protein is CAWSVGQGNYGYTF.

This chain links TRBV6-1 with TRBJ2-5; 7 positions match TRBD1. Germline V lookup: CDR1 MNHNS, CDR2 SASEGT. The CDR3 covers 14 residues. V was clipped by 6 bases and J by 4 bases; unmatched bases: 8. CDR3 nucleotide sequence: TGTGCCAGCAGCCAAACGACAGGGAGAGAGACCCAGTACTTC. Translation gives CASSQTTGRETQYF.

The sample holds one count of this clone. The rearrangement uses TRBV29-1 and TRBJ2-1, with 11 positions matching TRBD2. The ends lost 4 bases at V and 3 bases at J; junction bases unmatched: 8. Germline CDR1 SQVTM, CDR2 ANQGSEA. CDR3 size: 16 residues. The DNA for the CDR3 is TGCAGCGTTGTCCCCGCGACTAGCGGGAACTACAATGAGCAGTTCTTC. This sequence encodes CSVVPATSGNYNEQFF.

The chain joins TRBV4-3 to TRBJ2-4; D may be TRBD2 (6 bases). Trimming removed 0 bases from V and 5 bases from J, with 20 bases in between. Germline CDR1 and CDR2: LGHNA and YSLEER. The CDR3 contains 18 residues. Here the CDR3 reads CASSQDSLGGGWENIQYF. For the CDR3, the DNA is TGCGCCAGCAGCCAAGATTCTCTCGGGGGTGGATGGGAAAACATTCAGTACTTC.

This clone was counted between two and nine times. This chain connects TRBV7-2 to TRBJ2-7, with D possibly being TRBD2 (5 bases). V lost 4 bases and J 4 bases, leaving 17 bases between the germline ends. CDR1 is SGHTA, CDR2 FQGNSA, per germline. CDR3 length equals 15 residues. The CDR3 DNA reads TGTGCCAGCAGCTCACCGGTAGACTACAATTACGAGCAGTACTTC. Translated: CASSSPVDYNYEQYF.

In its sample, this clone was seen once. The chain is built from TRBV20-1 and TRBJ2-1; weak D call: TRBD2 (6 bases). The ends were cut back, 7 bases at V and 7 bases at J, with 11 bases in the middle. Germline CDR1 reads DFQATT; CDR2 reads SNEGSKA (reference sequence). CDR3 length equals 11 residues. Here the CDR3 reads CSGAGRNEQFF. CDR3 bases: TGCAGTGGCGCGGGGAGAAATGAGCAGTTCTTC.